The present entry profiles one TCR beta chain with its context. This clonotype was observed a few times. Its antigen specificity is not known. No much larger clonotype is one base removed from it; base qualities were not supplied. Including cysteine and phenylalanine, the CDR3 has 13 amino acids. The retained sequence is limited to the CDR3, 39 bases, with the frame set at the first base. According to the germline V gene, CDR1 reads KGHSH and CDR2 reads LQKENI. V drops 2 bases and J drops 6 bases, leaving 8 bases in between. Stable Graves' hyperthyroidism was defined as no progression to ophthalmopathy during 18 months of follow-up. Hyperthyroidism patients were newly diagnosed, had a disease duration of under 2 months, and were aged 18 to 65 years. Exclusion was applied to patients with uncontrolled infections, other autoimmune diseases, pregnancy or lactation. Diagnoses relied on clinical symptoms, serum thyroxine and TRAb, thyroid ultrasound and orbital computed tomography. PBMCs were isolated from 10 ml of fresh peripheral blood by Ficoll-Paque density gradient centrifugation. Total RNA was extracted with Trizol reagent, and quality was checked on an Agilent 2100 Bioanalyzer.

The sample belongs to a study of T cells in Graves' hyperthyroidism and ophthalmopathy (dated 2019 in TCRdb). Describing the broader study: Peripheral blood samples were taken at the time of initial diagnosis, prior to any treatment. Whether ophthalmopathy could be predicted prospectively was tested in an independent validation cohort made up of under 20 hyperthyroidism patients plus 17 patients who later progressed to ophthalmopathy. According to the paper, TCR Vbeta CDR3 sequencing was carried out on approximately 140 peripheral blood samples, which came from approximately 43 ophthalmopathy, around 75 hyperthyroidism and about 17 progressor patients. Following sampling, methimazole starting at 30 mg daily was given to hyperthyroidism patients, and high-dose intravenous methylprednisolone was given to ophthalmopathy patients. For training and testing, the 100 or so patients in the discovery cohort were randomly divided in a 7:3 ratio. The study also compared thyroid tissue and blood T-cell repertoires from about six Graves' hyperthyroidism patients. To identify TCR V-J signatures that set the groups apart, the researchers used a discovery cohort of about a hundred patients, made up of approximately 43 with Graves' ophthalmopathy and 57 with stable Graves' hyperthyroidism. General conclusions and limits of the study: Sample size was not statistically predetermined, and investigators were not blinded to group allocation. Blood samples also contained most of the expanded thyroid clonotypes (frequency above 0.001), which suggests that blood repertoires may reflect thyroid immune responses. In cross-validation, a model built on a 13 V-J signature told ophthalmopathy apart from stable hyperthyroidism with approximately 90% sensitivity and 81% to 82% specificity, and in testing the same model reached 80%/75%. During validation, the model predicted progression to ophthalmopathy a median of roughly six months ahead of onset, with approximately 70% sensitivity and 72.22% specificity.

TCR beta CDR3 regions were amplified from RNA transcripts. A first-round RT-PCR of the TCR CDR3 used the HTBI primer set with the Qiagen OneStep RT-PCR kit. Libraries were constructed in a second round of multiplex PCR, after which size selection and purification were performed. Libraries were sequenced paired-end with 100 bp reads on an Illumina HiSeq2000. In the authors' own workflow: Raw data were processed with SOAPnuke, discarding reads with adapters, uncalled bases, mean Phred below 15, or no exact constant-primer or identifier match. COPE v1.2.5 was used to merge high-quality paired reads, and clonotypes were defined as unique nucleotide sequences. MiTCR v1.1 was used to align clonotypes to the IMGT TRBV, TRBD and TRBJ reference segments. The analysis was restricted to V-J combinations with a frequency above 0.0001, which together covered approximately 99% of the repertoires. A TCS score was defined as the ratio between F50 (clonal expansion) and ExV (chaos), using BLOSUM62-based TCRdist between CDR3 peptides within each V-J. Welch's t-statistics and random forest reduced several hundred V-J features to 10 to 15, which were used in a naive Bayes classifier (R e1071). The raw public reads went through TCRdb reprocessing: fastp at Q25, MiXCR clone calling, in-frame beta chains kept. Identical CDR3 protein sequences are pooled into one entry, listed with their most common genes and DNA. The V and J calls shown here were made by TCRdb, not taken from the authors' results. Across this sample there are approximately 630,000 distinct CDR3 sequences, with around 15% seen only once. Less than 4.5% of the sample is held by the ten biggest clonotypes.

The chain is assembled from TRBV18 and TRBJ1-5, with no confident D gene call. This sequence was found in a woman younger than 45 with Graves' hyperthyroidism. The material sequenced was blood. The CDR3 protein is CASSPGLGQPQHF. The bases read TGTGCCAGCTCACCAGGCCTAGGTCAGCCCCAGCATTTT. The CDR3 plus the reference TRBV18 and TRBJ1-5 genes for the other parts give the full variable domain: NAGVMQNPRHLVRRRGQEARLRCSPMKGHSHVYWYRQLPEEGLKFMVYLQKENIIDESGMPKERFSAEFPKEGPSILRIQQVVRGDSAAYFCASSPGLGQPQHFGDGTRLSIL.